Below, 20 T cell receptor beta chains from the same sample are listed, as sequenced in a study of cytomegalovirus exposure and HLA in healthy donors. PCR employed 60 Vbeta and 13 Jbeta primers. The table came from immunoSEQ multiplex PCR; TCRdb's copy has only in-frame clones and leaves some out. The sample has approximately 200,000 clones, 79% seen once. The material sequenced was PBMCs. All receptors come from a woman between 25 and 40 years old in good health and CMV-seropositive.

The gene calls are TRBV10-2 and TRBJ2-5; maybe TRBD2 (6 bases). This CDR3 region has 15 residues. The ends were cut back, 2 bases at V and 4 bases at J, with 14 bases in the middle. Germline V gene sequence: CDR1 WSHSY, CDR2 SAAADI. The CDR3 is CASSERAGTGETQYF. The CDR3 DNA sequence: TGCGCCAGCAGTGAGAGGGCGGGGACGGGAGAGACCCAGTACTTC.

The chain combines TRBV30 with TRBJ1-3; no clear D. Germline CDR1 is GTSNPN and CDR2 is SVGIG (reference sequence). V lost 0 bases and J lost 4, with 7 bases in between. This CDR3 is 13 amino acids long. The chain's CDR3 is CAWSVEVGNTIYF. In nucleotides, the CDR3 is TGTGCCTGGAGTGTAGAGGTGGGAAACACCATATATTTT.

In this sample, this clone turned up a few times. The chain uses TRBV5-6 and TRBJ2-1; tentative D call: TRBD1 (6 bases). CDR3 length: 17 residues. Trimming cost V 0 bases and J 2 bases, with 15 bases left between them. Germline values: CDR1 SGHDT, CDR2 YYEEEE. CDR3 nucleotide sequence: TGTGCCAGCAGCTTGGGGGAAGGCAGGGGCCCCTACAATGAGCAGTTCTTC. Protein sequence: CASSLGEGRGPYNEQFF.

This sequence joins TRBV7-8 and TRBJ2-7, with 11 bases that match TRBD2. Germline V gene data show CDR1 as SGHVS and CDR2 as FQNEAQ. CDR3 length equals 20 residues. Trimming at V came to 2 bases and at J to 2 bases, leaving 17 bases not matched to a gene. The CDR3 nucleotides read TGTGCCAGCAGCTTAAATTCCCTAGCGGGAGGCCCATCCCCGACCTACGAGCAGTACTTC. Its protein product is CASSLNSLAGGPSPTYEQYF.

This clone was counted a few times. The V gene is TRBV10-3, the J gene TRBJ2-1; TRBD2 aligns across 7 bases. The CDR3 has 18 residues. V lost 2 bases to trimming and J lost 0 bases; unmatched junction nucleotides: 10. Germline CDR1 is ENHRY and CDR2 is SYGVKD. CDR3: CAISERLALGSSYNEQFF. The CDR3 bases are TGTGCCATCAGTGAGCGACTAGCTCTCGGGAGCTCCTACAATGAGCAGTTCTTC.

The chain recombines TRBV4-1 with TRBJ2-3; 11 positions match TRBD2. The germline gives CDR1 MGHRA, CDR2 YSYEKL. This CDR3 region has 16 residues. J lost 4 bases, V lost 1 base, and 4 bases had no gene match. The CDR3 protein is CASSQALAGVSDTQYF. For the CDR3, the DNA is TGCGCCAGCAGCCAAGCACTAGCGGGGGTTTCAGATACGCAGTATTTT.

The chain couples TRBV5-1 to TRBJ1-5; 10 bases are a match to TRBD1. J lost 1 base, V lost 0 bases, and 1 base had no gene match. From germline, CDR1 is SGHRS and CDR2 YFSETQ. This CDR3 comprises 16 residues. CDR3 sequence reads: CASSLGTGGSNQPQHF. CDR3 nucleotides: TGCGCCAGCAGCTTGGGGACAGGGGGAAGCAATCAGCCCCAGCATTTT.

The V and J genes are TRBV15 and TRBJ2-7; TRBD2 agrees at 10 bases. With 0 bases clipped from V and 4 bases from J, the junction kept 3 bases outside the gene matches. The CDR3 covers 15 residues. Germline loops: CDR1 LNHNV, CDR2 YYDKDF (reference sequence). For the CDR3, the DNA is TGTGCCACCAGCAGAGATAGGACTAGCGGTTACGAGCAGTACTTC. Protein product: CATSRDRTSGYEQYF.

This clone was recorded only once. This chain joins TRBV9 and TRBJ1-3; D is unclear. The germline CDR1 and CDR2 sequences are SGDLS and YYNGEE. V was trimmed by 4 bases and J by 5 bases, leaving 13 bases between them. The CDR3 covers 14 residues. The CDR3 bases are TGTGCCAGCAGCACTTGGTCGTCGAGAAACACCATATATTTT. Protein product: CASSTWSSRNTIYF.

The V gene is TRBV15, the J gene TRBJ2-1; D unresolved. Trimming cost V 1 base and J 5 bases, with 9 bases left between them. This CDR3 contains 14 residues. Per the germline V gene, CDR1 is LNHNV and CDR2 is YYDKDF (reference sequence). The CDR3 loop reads CATSRGRKHNEQFF. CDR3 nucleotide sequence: TGTGCCACCAGCAGAGGCAGAAAACACAATGAGCAGTTCTTC.

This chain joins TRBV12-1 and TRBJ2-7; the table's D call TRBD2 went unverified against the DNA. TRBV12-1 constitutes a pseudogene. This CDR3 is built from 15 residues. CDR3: CASSFAGLAVYEQYF. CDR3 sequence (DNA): TGTGCCAGCAGCTTTGCTGGACTAGCGGTATACGAGCAGTACTTC.

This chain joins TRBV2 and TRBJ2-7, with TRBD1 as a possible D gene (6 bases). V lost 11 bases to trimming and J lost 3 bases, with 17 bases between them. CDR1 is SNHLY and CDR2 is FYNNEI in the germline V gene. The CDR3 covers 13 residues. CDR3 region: CAGTGNRDYEQYF. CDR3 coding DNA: TGTGCCGGGACGGGGAACAGGGACTACGAGCAGTACTTC.

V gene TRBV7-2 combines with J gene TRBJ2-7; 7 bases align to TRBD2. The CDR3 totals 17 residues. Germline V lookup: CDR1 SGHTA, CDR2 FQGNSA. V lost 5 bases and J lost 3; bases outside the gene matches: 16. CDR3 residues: CASSPQVPPAGDYEQYF. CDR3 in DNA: TGTGCCAGCAGCCCCCAGGTTCCTCCTGCGGGGGACTACGAGCAGTACTTC.

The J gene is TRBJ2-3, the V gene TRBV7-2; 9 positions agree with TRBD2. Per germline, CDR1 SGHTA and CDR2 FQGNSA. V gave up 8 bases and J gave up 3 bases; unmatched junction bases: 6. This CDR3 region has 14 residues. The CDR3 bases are TGTGCCAGCCGAGCGGGGGGCTTAACAGATACGCAGTATTTT. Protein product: CASRAGGLTDTQYF.

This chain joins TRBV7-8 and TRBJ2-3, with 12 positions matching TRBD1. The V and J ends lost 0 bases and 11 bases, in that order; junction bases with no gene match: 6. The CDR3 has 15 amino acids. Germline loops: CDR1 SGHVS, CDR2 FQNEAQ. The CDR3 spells CASSLAGTGGAKQYF. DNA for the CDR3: TGTGCCAGCAGCTTAGCCGGGACAGGGGGCGCGAAGCAGTATTTT. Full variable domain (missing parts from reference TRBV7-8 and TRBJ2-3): GAGVSQSPRYKVAKRGQDVALRCDPISGHVSLFWYQQALGQGPEFLTYFQNEAQLDKSGLPSDRFFAERPEGSVSTLKIQRTQQEDSAVYLCASSLAGTGGAKQYFGPGTRLTVL.

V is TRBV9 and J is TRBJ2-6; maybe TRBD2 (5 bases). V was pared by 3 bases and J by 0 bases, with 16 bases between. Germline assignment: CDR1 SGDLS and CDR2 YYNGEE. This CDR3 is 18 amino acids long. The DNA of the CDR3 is TGTGCCAGCAGCGGCCTCGGGAAACTGGGCTCTGGGGCCAACGTCCTGACTTTC. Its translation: CASSGLGKLGSGANVLTF.

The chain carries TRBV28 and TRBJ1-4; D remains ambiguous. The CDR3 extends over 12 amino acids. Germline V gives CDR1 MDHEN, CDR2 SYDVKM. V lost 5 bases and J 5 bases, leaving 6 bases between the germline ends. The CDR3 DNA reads TGTGCCAGCAGTGTCCCGAATGAAAAACTGTTTTTT. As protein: CASSVPNEKLFF.

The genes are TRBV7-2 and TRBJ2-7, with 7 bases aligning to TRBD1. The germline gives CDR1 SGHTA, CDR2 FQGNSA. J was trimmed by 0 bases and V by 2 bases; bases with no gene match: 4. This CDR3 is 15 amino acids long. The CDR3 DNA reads TGTGCCAGCAGCTTAAGACAGGGCTTCTCCTACGAGCAGTACTTC. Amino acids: CASSLRQGFSYEQYF.

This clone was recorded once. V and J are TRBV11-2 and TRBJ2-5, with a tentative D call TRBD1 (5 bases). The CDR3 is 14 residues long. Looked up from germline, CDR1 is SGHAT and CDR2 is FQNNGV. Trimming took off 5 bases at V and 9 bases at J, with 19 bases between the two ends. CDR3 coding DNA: TGTGCCAGCAGCACCGACAGACGTTGGTCGGCCCAGTACTTC. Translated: CASSTDRRWSAQYF.

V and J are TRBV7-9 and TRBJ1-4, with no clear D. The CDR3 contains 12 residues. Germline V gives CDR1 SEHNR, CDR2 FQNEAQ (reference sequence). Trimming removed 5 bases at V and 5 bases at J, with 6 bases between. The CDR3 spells CASSPRNEKLFF. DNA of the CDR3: TGTGCCAGCAGCCCACGGAATGAAAAACTGTTTTTT.